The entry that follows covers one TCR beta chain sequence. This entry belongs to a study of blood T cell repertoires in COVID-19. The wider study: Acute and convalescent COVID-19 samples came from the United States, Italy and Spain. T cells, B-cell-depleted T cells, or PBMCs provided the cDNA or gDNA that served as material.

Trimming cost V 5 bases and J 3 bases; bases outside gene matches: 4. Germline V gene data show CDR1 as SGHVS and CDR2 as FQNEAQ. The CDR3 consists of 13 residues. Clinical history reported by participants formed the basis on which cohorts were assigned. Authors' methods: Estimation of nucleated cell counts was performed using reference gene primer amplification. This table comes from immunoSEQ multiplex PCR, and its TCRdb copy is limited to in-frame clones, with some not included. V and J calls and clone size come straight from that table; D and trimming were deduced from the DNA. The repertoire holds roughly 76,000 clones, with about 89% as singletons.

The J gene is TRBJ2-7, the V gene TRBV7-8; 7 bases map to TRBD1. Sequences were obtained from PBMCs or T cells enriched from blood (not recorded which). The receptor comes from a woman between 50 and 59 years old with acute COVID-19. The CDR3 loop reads CASSLRQGYEQYF. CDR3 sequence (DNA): TGTGCCAGCAGCCTAAGACAGGGCTACGAGCAGTACTTC.